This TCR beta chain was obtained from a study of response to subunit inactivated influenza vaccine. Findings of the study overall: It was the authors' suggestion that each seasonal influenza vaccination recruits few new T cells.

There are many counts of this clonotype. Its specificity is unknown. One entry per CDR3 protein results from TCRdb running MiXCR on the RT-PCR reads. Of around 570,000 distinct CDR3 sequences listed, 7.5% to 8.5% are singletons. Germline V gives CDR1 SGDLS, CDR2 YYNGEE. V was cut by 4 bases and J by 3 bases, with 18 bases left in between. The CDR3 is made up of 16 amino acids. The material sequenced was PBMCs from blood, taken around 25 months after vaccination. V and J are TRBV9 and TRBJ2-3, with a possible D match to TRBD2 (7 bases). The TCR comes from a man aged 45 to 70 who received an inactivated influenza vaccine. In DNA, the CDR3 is TGTGCCAGCAGCCCTACCGGGGGGCTGGAAACAGATACGCAGTATTTT. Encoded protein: CASSPTGGLETDTQYF.